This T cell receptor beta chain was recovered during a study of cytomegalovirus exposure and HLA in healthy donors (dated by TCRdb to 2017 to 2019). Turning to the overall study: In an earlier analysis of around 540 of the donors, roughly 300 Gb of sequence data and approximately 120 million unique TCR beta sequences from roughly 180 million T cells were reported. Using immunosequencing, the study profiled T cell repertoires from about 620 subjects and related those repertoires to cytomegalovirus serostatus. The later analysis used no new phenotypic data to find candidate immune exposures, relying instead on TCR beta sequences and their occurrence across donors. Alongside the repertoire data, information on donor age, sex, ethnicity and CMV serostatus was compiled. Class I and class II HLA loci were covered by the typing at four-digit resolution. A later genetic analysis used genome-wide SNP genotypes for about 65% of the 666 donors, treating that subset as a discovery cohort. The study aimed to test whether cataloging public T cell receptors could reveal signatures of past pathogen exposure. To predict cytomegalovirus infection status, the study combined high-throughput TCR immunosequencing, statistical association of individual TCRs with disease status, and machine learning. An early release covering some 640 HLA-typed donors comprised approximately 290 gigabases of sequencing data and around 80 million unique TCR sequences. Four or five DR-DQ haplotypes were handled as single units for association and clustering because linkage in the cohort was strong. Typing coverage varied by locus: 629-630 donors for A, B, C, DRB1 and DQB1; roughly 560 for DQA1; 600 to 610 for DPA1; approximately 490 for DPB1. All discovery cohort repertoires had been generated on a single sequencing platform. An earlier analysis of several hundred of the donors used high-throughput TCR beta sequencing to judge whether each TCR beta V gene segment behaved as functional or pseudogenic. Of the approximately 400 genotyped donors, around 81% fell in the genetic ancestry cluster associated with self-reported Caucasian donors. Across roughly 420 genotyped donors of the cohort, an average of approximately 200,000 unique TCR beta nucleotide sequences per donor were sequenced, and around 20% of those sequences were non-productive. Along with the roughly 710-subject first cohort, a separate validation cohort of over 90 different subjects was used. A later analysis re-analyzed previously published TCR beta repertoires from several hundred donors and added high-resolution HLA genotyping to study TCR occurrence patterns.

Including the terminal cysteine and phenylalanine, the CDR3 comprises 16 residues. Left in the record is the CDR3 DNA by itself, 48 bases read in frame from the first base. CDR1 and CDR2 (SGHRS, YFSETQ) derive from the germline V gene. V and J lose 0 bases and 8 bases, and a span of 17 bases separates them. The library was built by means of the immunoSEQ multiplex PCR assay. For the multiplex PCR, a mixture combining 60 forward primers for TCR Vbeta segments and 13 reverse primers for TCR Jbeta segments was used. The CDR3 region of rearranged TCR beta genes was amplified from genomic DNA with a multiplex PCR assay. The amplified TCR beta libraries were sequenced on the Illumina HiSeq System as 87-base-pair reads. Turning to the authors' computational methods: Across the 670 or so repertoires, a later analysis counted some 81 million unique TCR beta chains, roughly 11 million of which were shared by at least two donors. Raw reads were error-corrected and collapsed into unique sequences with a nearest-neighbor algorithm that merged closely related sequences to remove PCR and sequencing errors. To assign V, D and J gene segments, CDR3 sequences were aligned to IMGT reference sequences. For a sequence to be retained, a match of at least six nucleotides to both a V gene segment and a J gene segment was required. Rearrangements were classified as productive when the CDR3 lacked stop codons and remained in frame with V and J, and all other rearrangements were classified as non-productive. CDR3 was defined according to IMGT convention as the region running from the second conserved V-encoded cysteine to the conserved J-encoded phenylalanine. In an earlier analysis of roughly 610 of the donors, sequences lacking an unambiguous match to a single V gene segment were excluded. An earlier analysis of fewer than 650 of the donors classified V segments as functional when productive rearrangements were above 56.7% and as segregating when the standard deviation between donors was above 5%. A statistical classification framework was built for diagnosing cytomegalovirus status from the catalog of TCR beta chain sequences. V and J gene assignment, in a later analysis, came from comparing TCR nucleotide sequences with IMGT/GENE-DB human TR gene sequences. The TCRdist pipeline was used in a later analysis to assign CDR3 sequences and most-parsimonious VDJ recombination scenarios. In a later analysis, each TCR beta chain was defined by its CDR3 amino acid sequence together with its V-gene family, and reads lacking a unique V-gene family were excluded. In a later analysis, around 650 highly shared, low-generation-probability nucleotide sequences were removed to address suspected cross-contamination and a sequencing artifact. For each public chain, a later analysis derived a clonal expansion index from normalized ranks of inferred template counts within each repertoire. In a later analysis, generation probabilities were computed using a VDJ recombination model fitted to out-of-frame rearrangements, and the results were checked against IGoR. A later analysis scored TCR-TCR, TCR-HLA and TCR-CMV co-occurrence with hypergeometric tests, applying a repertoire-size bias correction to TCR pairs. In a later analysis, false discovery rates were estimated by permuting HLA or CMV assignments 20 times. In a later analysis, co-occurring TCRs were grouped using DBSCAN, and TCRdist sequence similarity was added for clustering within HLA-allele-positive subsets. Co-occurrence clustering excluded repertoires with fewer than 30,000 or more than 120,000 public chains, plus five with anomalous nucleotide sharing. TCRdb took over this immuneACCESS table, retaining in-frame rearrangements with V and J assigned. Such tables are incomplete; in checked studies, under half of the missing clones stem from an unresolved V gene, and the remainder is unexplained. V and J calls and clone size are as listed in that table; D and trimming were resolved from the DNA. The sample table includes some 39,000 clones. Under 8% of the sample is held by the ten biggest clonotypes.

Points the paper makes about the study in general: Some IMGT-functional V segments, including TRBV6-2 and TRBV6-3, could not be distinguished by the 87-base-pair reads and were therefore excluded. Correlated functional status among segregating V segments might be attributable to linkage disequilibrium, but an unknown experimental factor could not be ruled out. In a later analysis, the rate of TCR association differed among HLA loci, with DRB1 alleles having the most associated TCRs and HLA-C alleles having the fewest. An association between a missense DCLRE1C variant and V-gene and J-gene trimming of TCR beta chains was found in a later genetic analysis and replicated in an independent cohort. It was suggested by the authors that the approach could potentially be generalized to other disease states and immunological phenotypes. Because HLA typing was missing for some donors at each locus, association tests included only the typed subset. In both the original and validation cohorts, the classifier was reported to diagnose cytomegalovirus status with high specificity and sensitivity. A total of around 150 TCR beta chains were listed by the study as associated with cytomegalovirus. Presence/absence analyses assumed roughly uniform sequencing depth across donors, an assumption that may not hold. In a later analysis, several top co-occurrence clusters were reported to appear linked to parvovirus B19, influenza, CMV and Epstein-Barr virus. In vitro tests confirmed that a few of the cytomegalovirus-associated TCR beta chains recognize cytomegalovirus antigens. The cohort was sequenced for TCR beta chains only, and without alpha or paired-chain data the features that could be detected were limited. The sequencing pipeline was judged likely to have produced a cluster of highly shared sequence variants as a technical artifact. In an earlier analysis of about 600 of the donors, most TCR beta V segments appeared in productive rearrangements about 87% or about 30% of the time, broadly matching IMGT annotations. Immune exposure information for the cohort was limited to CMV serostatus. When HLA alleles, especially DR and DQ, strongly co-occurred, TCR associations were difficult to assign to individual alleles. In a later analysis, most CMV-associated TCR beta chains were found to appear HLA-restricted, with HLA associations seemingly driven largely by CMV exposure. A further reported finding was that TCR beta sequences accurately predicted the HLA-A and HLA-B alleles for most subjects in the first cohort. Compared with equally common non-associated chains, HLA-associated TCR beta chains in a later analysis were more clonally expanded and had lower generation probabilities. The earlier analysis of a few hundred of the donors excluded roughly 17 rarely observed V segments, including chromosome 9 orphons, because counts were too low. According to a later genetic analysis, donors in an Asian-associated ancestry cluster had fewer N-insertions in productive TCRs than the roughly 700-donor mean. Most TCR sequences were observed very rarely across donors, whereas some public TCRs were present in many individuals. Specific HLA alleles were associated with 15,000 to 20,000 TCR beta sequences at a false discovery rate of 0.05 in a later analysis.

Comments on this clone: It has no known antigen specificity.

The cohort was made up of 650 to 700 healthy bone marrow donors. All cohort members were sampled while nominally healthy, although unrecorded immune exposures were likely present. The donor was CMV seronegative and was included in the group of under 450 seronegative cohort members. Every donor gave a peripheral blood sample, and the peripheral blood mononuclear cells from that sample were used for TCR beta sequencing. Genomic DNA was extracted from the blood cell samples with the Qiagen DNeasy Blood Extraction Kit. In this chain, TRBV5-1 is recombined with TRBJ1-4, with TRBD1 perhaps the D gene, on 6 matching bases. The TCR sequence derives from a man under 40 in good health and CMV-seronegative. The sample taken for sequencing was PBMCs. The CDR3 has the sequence CASSLVGGAKGEKLFF. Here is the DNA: TGCGCCAGCAGCTTGGTGGGGGGGGCGAAAGGAGAAAAACTGTTTTTT.